This TCR beta chain was recovered during a study of memory CD4+ T cells and cytomegalovirus serostatus. Per the germline V gene, CDR1 is MNHNS and CDR2 is SASEGT. This CDR3 region has 18 residues. Losses at the gene ends were 4 bases for V and 4 bases for J; bases not matched to a gene: 10. The assay was immunoSEQ multiplex PCR, and TCRdb's table has in-frame clones only and misses some. The sample consists of roughly 45,000 clones, roughly 78% of them appearing once. The sort gate was single viable CD3+CD4+CD8-CD45RO+ cells for memory CD4+ T cells. Source material: memory CD4+ T cells from blood. The genes are TRBV6-1 and TRBJ2-6; 10 nucleotides line up with TRBD2. The clonotype originates from an adult in good health and CMV-seronegative. The CDR3 reads CASSGLAGDPLGANVLTF. DNA of the CDR3: TGTGCCAGCAGTGGCCTAGCGGGAGATCCCCTCGGGGCCAACGTCCTGACTTTC.